This TCR beta chain was sequenced during a study of shared clonotypes between healthy human individuals. As defined, naive CD8 cells were CD45RO-negative and positively selected for CCR7, with terminally differentiated effector memory CD45RA+ cells excluded. All donors qualified as healthy HIV-negative adults and had experienced no recent acute infections or vaccinations. After removal of 1 base from V and 1 base from J, the junction contained 5 bases not matched to a gene. This CDR3 spans 16 amino acids. Germline-derived CDR1 and CDR2 are SGHTA and FQGNSA. The input for sorted-subset replicate PCRs was 150 to 200 ng DNA, tens of thousands of T cell genomes. Measured with immunoSEQ multiplex PCR; TCRdb has only the in-frame clones, and not every one. The repertoire has 1.5 million to 2.5 million clones, around 96% of them found once; the top ten carry 0.9% to 1.5%.

The rearrangement links TRBV7-2 to TRBJ2-5; TRBD2 aligns across 8 bases. Sequencing was done on a sample of naive CD8+ T cells sorted from blood. The receptor was derived from a man between 18 and 35 years old in good health. For the CDR3, the DNA is TGTGCCAGCAGCTTAGGGGCGGGAGGTGTCCAAGAGACCCAGTACTTC. It codes for CASSLGAGGVQETQYF.